The 11 T cell receptor beta chains below come from one sample, sequenced in a study of blood T cell repertoires in COVID-19. The table came from immunoSEQ multiplex PCR; TCRdb's copy has only in-frame clones and leaves some out. The sample lists 300,000 to 350,000 clones, approximately 85% occurring once. Sequencing was done on a sample of PBMCs or T cells enriched from blood (not recorded which). These receptor sequences come from a young man who had recovered from COVID-19.

This clone has a single count. The chain links TRBV11-2 to TRBJ2-7; 7 bases match TRBD1. CDR1 and CDR2 (germline): SGHAT, FQNNGV. The CDR3 consists of 15 residues. V shed 3 bases, J shed 5 bases, and the junction held 10 bases outside the gene matches. The CDR3 here is CASSFSGTVRDEQYF. The CDR3 coding sequence is TGTGCCAGCAGCTTTTCCGGGACAGTGAGGGACGAGCAGTACTTC.

This chain connects TRBV27 to TRBJ1-2, with TRBD1 matching over 7 bases. Per the germline V gene, CDR1 is MNHEY and CDR2 is SMNVEV (reference sequence). CDR3 length: 12 residues. After removal of 8 bases from V and 6 bases from J, the junction contained 6 bases not matched to a gene. The CDR3 loop is CASHGDSNGYTF. CDR3 DNA: TGTGCCAGCCACGGGGACAGTAATGGCTACACCTTC.

This clone has just one count. The rearrangement joins TRBV12-2 to TRBJ2-5; TRBD1 reflects the table's D call only, with no check against the DNA. TRBV12-2 is a pseudogene. The CDR3 is made up of 16 amino acids. CDR3 residues: CASHPYRGQTVETQYF. DNA of the CDR3: TGTGCAAGTCACCCGTACAGGGGCCAAACTGTAGAGACCCAGTACTTC.

The chain couples TRBV5-1 to TRBJ2-6; a weak D match, TRBD2 (5 bases). CDR3 size: 15 residues. Per germline, CDR1 SGHRS and CDR2 YFSETQ. Trimming left V 0 bases short and J 4 bases short, with 8 bases between. The CDR3 DNA follows: TGCGCCAGCAGCTTGGATACGGGAGGGGCCAACGTCCTGACTTTC. It yields the protein CASSLDTGGANVLTF.

The chain carries TRBV4-2 and TRBJ1-2, with 12 bases fitting TRBD1. Germline lookup yields CDR1 LGHNA and CDR2 YNFKEQ. This CDR3 region has 14 residues. V was pared by 3 bases and J by 7 bases, with 3 bases of the junction left unmatched. The CDR3 region has the DNA TGTGCCAGCAGCCAGGGGACAGGGGGCCGTGGCTACACCTTC. Translation: CASSQGTGGRGYTF.

The chain couples TRBV5-1 to TRBJ2-5, with 10 bases lining up with TRBD2. Germline V lookup: CDR1 SGHRS, CDR2 YFSETQ. Trimming at V came to 1 base and at J to 3 bases, leaving 3 bases not matched to a gene. CDR3 size: 15 residues. CDR3 DNA sequence: TGCGCCAGCAGCTTGAGCGGGGGGGTCGAAGAGACCCAGTACTTC. This codes for CASSLSGGVEETQYF.

This chain connects TRBV7-9 to TRBJ1-1, with unresolved D. V was pared by 5 bases and J by 5 bases, with 18 bases between. CDR3 length: 15 amino acids. Germline CDR1 reads SEHNR; CDR2 reads FQNEAQ (reference sequence). The CDR3 is CASSLLAGFLTEAFF. DNA for the CDR3: TGTGCCAGCAGCCTCCTGGCCGGGTTCTTGACTGAAGCTTTCTTT. The variable domain in full, with the rest retrieved from reference TRBV7-9 and TRBJ1-1, is DTGVSQNPRHKITKRGQNVTFRCDPISEHNRLYWYRQTLGQGPEFLTYFQNEAQLEKSRLLSDRFSAERPKGSFSTLEIQRTEQGDSAMYLCASSLLAGFLTEAFFGQGTRLTVV.

The chain joins TRBV6-1 to TRBJ2-1, with TRBD2 matching 9 bases. This CDR3 is 15 amino acids long. V was clipped by 2 bases and J by 9 bases; unmatched bases: 8. Germline assignment: CDR1 MNHNS and CDR2 SASEGT. The CDR3 DNA sequence: TGTGCCAGCAGTGAACCTGGCGGGGGGGCTTTTGAGCAGTTCTTC. This codes for CASSEPGGGAFEQFF.

This chain joins TRBV3-1 (or the pseudogene TRBV3-2) and TRBJ2-7; D is perhaps TRBD1 (6 bases). Germline V lookup: CDR1 LGHDT, CDR2 YNNKEL (reference sequence). This CDR3 has 11 amino acids. The V end was cut by 2 bases, the J end by 9 bases, with 8 bases between. CDR3 DNA: TGTGCCAGCAGCCAATGCAGGGGGCAGTACTTC. Amino acids: CASSQCRGQYF.

The sample holds one count of this clone. V usage is TRBV24-1 and J usage is TRBJ1-2; TRBD1 aligns across 10 bases. CDR1 is KGHDR and CDR2 is SFDVKD in the germline V gene. V was clipped by 4 bases and J by 11 bases; unmatched bases: 12. This CDR3 spans 15 amino acids. The CDR3 DNA follows: TGTGCCACCAGTGACGGATCCGGGACAGGGGCACGGTACACCTTC. Protein: CATSDGSGTGARYTF.

V is TRBV11-3 and J is TRBJ2-2; D ambiguous. With 0 bases removed from V and 2 bases from J, the gap between germline ends came to 4 bases. Germline CDR1 reads SGHNT; CDR2 reads YENEEA. The CDR3 extends over 14 amino acids. CDR3 protein: CASSLDKNTGELFF. In DNA form, the CDR3 reads TGTGCCAGCAGCTTAGATAAAAACACCGGGGAGCTGTTTTTT. The full variable domain, in which reference TRBV11-3 and TRBJ2-2 provide the parts outside the CDR3, is EAGVVQSPRYKIIEKKQPVAFWCNPISGHNTLYWYLQNLGQGPELLIRYENEEAVDDSQLPKDRFSAERLKGVDSTLKIQPAELGDSAVYLCASSLDKNTGELFFGEGSRLTVL.